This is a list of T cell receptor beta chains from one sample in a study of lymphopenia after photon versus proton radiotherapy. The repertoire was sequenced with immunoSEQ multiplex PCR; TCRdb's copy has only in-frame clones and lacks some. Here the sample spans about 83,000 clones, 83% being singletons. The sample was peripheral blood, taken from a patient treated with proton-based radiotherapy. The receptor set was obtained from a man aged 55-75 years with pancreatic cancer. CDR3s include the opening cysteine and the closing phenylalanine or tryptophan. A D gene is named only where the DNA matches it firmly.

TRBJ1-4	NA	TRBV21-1	CASSKWGPSWGAINEKLFF
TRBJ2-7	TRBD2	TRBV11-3	CASTRGTSGSYEQYF
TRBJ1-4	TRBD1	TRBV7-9	CASSLLGGTNEKLFF
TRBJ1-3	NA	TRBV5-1	CASSPSGFEAGNTIYF
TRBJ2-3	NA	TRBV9	CASSPGVIADTQYF
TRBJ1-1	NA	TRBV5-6	CASSLGRNTEAFF
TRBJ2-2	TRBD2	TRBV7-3	CASSFTAGVGTGELFF
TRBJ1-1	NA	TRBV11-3	CASSLGGQMNTEAFF
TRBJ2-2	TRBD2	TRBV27	CASSTPLAGNTGELFF
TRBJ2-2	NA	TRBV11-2	CASQRTNTGELFF
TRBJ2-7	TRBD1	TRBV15	CATSRGSGTGDYEQYF
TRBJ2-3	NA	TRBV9	CASSVAGASTDTQYF
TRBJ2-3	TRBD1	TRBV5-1	CASSLALGGSGTDTQYF
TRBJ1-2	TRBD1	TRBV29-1	CSFIDRGYGYTF
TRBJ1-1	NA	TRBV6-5	CASSRLGRTNTEAFF
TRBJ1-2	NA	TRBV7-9	CASSLGGNGDYGYTF
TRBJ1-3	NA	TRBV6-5	CASSQAAHRNTIYF